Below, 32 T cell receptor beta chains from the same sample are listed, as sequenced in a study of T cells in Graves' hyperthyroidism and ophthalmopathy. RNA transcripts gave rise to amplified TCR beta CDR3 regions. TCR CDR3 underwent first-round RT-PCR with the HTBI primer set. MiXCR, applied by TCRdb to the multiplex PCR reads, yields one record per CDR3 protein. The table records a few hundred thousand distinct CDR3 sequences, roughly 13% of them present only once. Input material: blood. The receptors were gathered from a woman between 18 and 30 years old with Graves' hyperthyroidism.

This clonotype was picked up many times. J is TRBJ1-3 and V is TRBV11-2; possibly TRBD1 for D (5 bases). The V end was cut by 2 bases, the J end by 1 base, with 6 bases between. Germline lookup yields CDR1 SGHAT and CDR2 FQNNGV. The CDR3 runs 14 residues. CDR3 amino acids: CASSLPGSGNTIYF. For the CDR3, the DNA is TGTGCCAGCAGCTTACCAGGGTCTGGAAACACCATATATTTT.

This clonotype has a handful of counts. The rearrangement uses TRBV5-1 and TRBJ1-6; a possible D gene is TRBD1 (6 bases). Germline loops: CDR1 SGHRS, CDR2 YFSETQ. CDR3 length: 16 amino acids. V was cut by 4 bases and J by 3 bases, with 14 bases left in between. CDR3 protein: CASSLERGHYNSPLHF. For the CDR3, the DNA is TGCGCCAGCAGCCTTGAACGGGGACACTATAATTCACCCCTCCACTTT.

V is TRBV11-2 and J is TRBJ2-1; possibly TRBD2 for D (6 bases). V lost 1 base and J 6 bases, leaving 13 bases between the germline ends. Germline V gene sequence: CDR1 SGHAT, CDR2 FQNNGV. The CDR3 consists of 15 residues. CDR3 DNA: TGTGCCAGCAGCTTAGCGGGTGTAGCGGCCAATGAGCAGTTCTTC. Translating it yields CASSLAGVAANEQFF.

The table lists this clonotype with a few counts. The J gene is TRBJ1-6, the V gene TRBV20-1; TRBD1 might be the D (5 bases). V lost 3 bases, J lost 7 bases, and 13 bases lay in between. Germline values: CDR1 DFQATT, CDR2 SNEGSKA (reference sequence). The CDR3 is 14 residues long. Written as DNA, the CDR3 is TGCAGTGCTAGTCCCCAGGGATGGAATTCACCCCTCCACTTT. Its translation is CSASPQGWNSPLHF.

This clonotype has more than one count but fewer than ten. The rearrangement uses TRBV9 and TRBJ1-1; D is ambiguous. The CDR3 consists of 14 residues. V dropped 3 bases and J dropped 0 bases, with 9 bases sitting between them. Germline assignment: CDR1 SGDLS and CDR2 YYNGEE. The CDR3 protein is CASSAGLLNTEAFF. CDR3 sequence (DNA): TGTGCCAGCAGCGCCGGGCTCCTGAACACTGAAGCTTTCTTT.

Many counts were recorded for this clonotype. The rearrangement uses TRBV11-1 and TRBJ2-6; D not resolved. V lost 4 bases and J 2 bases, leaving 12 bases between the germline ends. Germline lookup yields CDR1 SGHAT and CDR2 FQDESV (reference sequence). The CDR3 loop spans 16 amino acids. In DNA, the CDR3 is TGTGCCAGCAGCTCGCAATATCAGGCTGGGGCCAACGTCCTGACTTTC. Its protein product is CASSSQYQAGANVLTF. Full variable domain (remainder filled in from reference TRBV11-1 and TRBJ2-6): EAEVAQSPRYKITEKSQAVAFWCDPISGHATLYWYRQILGQGPELLVQFQDESVVDDSQLPKDRFSAERLKGVDSTLKIQPAELGDSAMYLCASSSQYQAGANVLTFGAGSRLTVL.

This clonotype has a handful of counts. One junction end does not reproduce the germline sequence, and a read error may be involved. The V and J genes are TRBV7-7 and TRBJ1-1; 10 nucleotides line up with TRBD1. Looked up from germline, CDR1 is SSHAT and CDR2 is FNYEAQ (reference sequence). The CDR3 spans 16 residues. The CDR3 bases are TGTGCTAGCAGCCCGTGGACAGGGGGGGTGAACACTGAAGCTTTCTTT. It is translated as CASSPWTGGVNTEAFF.

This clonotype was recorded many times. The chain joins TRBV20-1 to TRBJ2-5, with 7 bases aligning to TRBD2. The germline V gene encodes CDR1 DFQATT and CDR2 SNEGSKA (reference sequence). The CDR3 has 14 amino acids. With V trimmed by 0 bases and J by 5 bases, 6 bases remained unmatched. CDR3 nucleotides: TGCAGTGCTAGAGATCGTTTGCGGGAGGAGACCCAGTACTTC. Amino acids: CSARDRLREETQYF.

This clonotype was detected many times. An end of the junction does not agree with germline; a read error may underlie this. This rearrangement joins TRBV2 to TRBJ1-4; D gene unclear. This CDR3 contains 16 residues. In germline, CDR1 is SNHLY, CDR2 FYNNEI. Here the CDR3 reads CASNEARRTDGEKLFF. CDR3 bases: TGTGCCAGCAATGAAGCGCGACGGACCGACGGTGAAAAACTGTTTTTT.

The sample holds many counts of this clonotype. The CDR3, as DNA: TGTGCCAGCAGTTTAGCGATAAACTACGAGCAGTACTTC. Protein product: CASSLAINYEQYF. The chain links TRBV12-3 or TRBV12-4 to TRBJ2-7; no firm D call. This CDR3 comprises 13 residues. V dropped 0 bases and J dropped 3 bases, with 6 bases sitting between them.

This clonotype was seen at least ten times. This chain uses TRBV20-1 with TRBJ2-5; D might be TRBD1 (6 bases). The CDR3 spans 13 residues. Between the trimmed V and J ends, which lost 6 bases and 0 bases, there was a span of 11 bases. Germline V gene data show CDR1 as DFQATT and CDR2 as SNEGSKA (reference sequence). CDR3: CSAPRGDQETQYF. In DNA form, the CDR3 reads TGCAGTGCCCCCAGGGGAGACCAAGAGACCCAGTACTTC.

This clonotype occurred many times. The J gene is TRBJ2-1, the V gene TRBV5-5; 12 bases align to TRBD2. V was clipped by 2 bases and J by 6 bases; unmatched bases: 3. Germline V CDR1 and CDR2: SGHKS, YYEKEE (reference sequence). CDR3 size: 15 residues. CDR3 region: CASSLLAGGPNEQFF. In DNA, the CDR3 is TGTGCCAGCAGCTTACTAGCGGGGGGACCCAATGAGCAGTTCTTC.

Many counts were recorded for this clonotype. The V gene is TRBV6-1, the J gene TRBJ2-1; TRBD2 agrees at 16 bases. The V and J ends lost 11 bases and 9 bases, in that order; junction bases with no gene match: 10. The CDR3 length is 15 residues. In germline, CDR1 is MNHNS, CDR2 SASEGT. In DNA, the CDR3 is TGTGCCGGTGGGACTAGCGGGAGGGCCTCCCGTGAGCAGTTCTTC. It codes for CAGGTSGRASREQFF.

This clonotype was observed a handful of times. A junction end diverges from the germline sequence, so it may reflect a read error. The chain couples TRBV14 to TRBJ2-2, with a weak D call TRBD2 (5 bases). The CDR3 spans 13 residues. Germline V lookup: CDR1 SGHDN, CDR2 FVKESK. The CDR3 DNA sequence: TGTGCCAGCAGTAACCTCCGGACCGGGGAGCTGTCTTTT. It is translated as CASSNLRTGELSF.

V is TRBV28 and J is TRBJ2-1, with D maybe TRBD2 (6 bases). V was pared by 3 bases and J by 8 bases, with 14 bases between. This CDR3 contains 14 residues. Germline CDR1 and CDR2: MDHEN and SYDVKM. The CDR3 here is CASSFIGGGDEQFF. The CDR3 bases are TGTGCCAGCAGTTTCATCGGAGGAGGGGATGAGCAGTTCTTC.

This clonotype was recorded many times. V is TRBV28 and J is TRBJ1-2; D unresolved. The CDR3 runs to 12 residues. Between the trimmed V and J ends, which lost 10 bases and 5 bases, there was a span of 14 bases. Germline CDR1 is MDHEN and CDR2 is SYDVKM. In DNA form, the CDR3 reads TGTGCCACAGAAGACATAAGTTATGGCTACACCTTC. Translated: CATEDISYGYTF.

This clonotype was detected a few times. CDR3 loop: CASRGQTSGANVLTF. CDR3 bases: TGTGCCAGCCGGGGACAGACCTCTGGGGCCAACGTCCTGACTTTC. V gene TRBV11-2 combines with J gene TRBJ2-6; 7 bases map to TRBD1. Germline assignment: CDR1 SGHAT and CDR2 FQNNGV. J lost 0 bases, V lost 8 bases, and 4 bases had no gene match. This CDR3 contains 15 residues. The entire variable domain, with the rest obtained from reference TRBV11-2 and TRBJ2-6, is as follows: EAGVAQSPRYKIIEKRQSVAFWCNPISGHATLYWYQQILGQGPKLLIQFQNNGVVDDSQLPKDRFSAERLKGVDSTLKIQPAKLEDSAVYLCASRGQTSGANVLTFGAGSRLTVL.

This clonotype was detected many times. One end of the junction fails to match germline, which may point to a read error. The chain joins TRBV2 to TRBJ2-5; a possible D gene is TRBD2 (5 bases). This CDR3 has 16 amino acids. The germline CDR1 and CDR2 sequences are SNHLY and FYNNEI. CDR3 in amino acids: CASSEGVQGWEETQYF. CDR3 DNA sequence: TGTGCCAGCAGCGAAGGTGTTCAAGGGTGGGAGGAGACCCAGTACTTC.

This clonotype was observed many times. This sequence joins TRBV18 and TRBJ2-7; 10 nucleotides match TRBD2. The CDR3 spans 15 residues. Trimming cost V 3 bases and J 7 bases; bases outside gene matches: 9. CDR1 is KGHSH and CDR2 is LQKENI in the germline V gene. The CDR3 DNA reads TGTGCCAGCTCACCCTTAGCGGGAGGAATTGAGGAGCAGTACTTC. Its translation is CASSPLAGGIEEQYF.

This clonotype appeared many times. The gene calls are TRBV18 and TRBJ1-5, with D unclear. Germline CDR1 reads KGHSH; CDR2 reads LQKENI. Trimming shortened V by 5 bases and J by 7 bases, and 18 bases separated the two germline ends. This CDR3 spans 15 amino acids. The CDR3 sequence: CASSERHTLRQPQHF. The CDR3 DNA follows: TGTGCCAGCTCAGAGAGACATACCCTGAGGCAGCCCCAGCATTTT.

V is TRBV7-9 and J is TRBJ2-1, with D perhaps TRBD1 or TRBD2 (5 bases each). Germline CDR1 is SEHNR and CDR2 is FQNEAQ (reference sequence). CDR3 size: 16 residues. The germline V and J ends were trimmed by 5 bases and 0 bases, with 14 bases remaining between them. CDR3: CASSRVGTSSYNEQFF. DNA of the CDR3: TGTGCCAGCAGCCGTGTGGGGACCAGCTCCTACAATGAGCAGTTCTTC.

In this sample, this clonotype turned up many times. The CDR3 DNA is TGCGCCAGCAGCTCAACAGGGGGCAGGGAGACCCAGTACTTC. Protein sequence: CASSSTGGRETQYF. The rearrangement uses TRBV5-1 and TRBJ2-5, with 9 bases that match TRBD1. The CDR3 contains 14 residues. The V gene end was trimmed by 3 bases and the J gene end by 5 bases; junction bases not matched to a gene: 5. CDR1 and CDR2 (germline): SGHRS, YFSETQ.

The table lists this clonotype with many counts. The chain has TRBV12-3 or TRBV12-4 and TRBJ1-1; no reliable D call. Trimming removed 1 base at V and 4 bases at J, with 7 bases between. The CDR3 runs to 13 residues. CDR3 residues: CASSLGRFTEAFF. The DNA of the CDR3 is TGTGCCAGCAGTTTAGGTCGGTTCACTGAAGCTTTCTTT.

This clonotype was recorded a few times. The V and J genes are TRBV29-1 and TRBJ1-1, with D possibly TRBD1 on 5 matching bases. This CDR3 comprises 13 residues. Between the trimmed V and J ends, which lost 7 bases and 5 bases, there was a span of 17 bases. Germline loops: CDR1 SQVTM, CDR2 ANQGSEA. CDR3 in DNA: TGCAGCGCCCTCGGGACTCTTGGAACTGAAGCTTTCTTT. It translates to CSALGTLGTEAFF.

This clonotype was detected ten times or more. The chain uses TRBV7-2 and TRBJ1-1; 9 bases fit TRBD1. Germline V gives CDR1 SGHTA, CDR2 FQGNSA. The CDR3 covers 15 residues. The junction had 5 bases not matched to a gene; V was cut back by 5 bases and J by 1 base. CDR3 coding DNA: TGTGCCAGCAGCGGACGACAGGGGGGGAACACTGAAGCTTTCTTT. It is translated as CASSGRQGGNTEAFF.

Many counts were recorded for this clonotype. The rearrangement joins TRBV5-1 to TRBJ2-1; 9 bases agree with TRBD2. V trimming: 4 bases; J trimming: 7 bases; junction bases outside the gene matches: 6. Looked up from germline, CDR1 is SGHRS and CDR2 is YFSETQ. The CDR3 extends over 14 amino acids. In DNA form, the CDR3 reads TGCGCCAGCAGCGGCGGGGGGGCGGCAAATGAGCAGTTCTTC. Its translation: CASSGGGAANEQFF.

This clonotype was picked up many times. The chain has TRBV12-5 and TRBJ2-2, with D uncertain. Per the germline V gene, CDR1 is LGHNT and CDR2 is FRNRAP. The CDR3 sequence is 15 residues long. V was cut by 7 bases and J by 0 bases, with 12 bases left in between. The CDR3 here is CASAAGPTNTGELFF. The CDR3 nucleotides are TGTGCTAGTGCCGCAGGACCCACGAACACCGGGGAGCTGTTTTTT.

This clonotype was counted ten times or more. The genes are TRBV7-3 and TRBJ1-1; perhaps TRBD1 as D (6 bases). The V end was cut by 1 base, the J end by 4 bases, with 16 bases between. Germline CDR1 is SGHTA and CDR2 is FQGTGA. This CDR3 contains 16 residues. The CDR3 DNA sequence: TGTGCCAGCAGCTTAATGGGGGGGGGGCGCGGCACTGAAGCTTTCTTT. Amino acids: CASSLMGGGRGTEAFF.

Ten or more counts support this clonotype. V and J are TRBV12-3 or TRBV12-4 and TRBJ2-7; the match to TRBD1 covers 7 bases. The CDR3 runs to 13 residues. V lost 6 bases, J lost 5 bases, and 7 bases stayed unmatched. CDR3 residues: CASRRQGMDEQYF. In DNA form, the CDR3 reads TGTGCCAGCAGAAGACAGGGAATGGACGAGCAGTACTTC.

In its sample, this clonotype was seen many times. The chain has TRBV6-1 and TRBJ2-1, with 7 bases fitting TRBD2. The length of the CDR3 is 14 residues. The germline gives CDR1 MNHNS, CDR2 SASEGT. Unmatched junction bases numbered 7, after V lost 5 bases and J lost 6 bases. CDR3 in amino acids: CASSQVGGGNEQFF. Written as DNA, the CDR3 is TGTGCCAGCAGTCAGGTGGGGGGGGGCAATGAGCAGTTCTTC.

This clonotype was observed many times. CDR3 coding DNA: TGTGCCAGCAGCCAACTCCGGGTTCCCGATCAGCCCCAGCATTTT. Residues: CASSQLRVPDQPQHF. This chain joins TRBV4-2 and TRBJ1-5; unclear D gene. CDR3 length: 15 residues. Trimming shortened V by 2 bases and J by 5 bases, and 13 bases separated the two germline ends. CDR1 is LGHNA and CDR2 is YNFKEQ in the germline V gene.

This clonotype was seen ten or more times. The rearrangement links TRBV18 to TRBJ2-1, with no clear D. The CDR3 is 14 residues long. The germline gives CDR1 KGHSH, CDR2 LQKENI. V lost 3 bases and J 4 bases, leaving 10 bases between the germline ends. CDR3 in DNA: TGTGCCAGCTCACCCCAGAGTCTTTACAATGAGCAGTTCTTC. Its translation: CASSPQSLYNEQFF.